This TCR beta chain was captured in a study of T cell repertoires in MIS-A myocarditis. Assay used: immunoSEQ multiplex PCR; TCRdb lists only in-frame clones, some missing. This sample has around 12,000 clones, with around 83% found just once. What was sequenced was right ventricle heart tissue obtained at autopsy. This sequence was found in a man between 18 and 35 years old with fulminant myocarditis from multisystem inflammatory syndrome in adults (MIS-A) after COVID-19.

Here the CDR3 reads CATNAWAPGRENTEAFF. The CDR3 region has the DNA TGCGCCACCAATGCATGGGCCCCGGGGAGAGAGAACACTGAAGCTTTCTTT. The chain is built from TRBV10-2 and TRBJ1-1; D call uncertain. The CDR3 runs to 17 residues. Germline V gives CDR1 WSHSY, CDR2 SAAADI. Trimming removed 10 bases at V and 1 base at J, with 25 bases between.